This T cell receptor beta chain stems from a study of chronic HIV infection and antiretroviral therapy. Each CDR3 protein gets one entry after TCRdb re-called the 5' RACE reads with MiXCR. This table holds approximately 40,000 distinct CDR3 sequences, roughly 7.6% found once. The germline V gene has CDR1 MDHEN and CDR2 SYDVKM. V lost 5 bases to trimming and J lost 5 bases, with 12 bases between them. CDR3 length equals 13 residues. The receptor's source is an adult who had HIV and had not received antiretroviral therapy, or was an uninfected healthy control (not recorded which). Input material: peripheral blood. The rearrangement uses TRBV28 and TRBJ2-5; no firm D call. CDR3 sequence: CASSPPSTETQYF. The CDR3 DNA reads as TGTGCCAGCAGTCCCCCGTCGACCGAGACCCAGTACTTC.